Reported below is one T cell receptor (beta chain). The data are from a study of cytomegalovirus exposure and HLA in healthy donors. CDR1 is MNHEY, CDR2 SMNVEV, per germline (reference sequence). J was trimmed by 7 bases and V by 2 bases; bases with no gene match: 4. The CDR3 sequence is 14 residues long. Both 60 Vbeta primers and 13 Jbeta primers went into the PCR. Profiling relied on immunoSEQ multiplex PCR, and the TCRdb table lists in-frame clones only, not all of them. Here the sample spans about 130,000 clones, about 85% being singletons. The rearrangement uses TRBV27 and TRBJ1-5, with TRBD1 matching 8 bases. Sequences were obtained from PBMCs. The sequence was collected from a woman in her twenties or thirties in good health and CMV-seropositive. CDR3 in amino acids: CASSLRTGLQPQHF. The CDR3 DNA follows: TGTGCCAGCAGTTTACGGACAGGGTTACAGCCCCAGCATTTT.